Reported below is one T cell receptor beta chain. These data belong to a study of blood T cells in healthy people across ages. CDR1 is LGHNA and CDR2 is YNFKEQ in the germline V gene. V lost 3 bases and J lost 0, with 15 bases in between. The CDR3 sequence is 17 residues long. Through a sample-barcoded 5' primer and a J-beta primer mix, a second PCR was run for roughly 6 to 12 cycles. MiXCR, applied by TCRdb to the 5' RACE reads, yields one record per CDR3 protein. Of more than 800,000 distinct CDR3 sequences listed, more than 40% are singletons. The sequence came from a woman aged 55-70 years in good health. The chain recombines TRBV4-2 with TRBJ2-1, with unresolved D. Input material: blood. This chain's CDR3 is CASSQGGKGDSYNEQFF. CDR3 bases: TGTGCCAGCAGCCAGGGTGGTAAAGGAGACTCCTACAATGAGCAGTTCTTC.